Sequencing of this T cell receptor (beta chain) was carried out in a study of T-cell reconstitution after alpha-beta-depleted transplantation in children (dated by TCRdb to the mid-2010s). A note on the overall study: Using TCR repertoire profiling, the study quantitatively followed how T-cell immune reconstitution unfolded in children after TCRalphabeta/CD19-depleted allogeneic hematopoietic cell transplantation.

As concerns this clonotype: Which antigen it targets is not known. No base quality information exists; no much larger clone differs at one position.

The library was prepared using PCR. Sequenced on an Illumina HiSeq 2500. TCR libraries were prepared with molecular barcoding, using unique molecular identifiers to normalize TCRbeta repertoire quantification. The public reads were quality trimmed at Q25 with fastp and then assembled into clones with MiXCR by TCRdb, keeping productive beta chains. Rows matching on CDR3 protein sequence are summarized as one entry with the most common DNA and genes. The sample has about 610,000 distinct CDR3 sequences on record, about 10% of them singletons. The top ten clones comprise 3.5% to 5% of the sample. The CDR1 and CDR2 encoded by the germline V gene are KGHDR and SFDVKD. Unmatched junction bases come to 10, with V trimmed by 4 bases and J by 5 bases. Measured from the cysteine to the phenylalanine, the CDR3 is 16 residues long. Left in the record is the CDR3 DNA by itself, 48 bases read in frame from the first base.

This specimen was PBMCs from the stem cell graft donor, taken from the stem cell graft. Recombination connected TRBV24-1 to TRBJ2-3; the central 8 bases match TRBD1. This sequence originates from a human donor who donated a stem cell graft to a child with acute myeloid leukemia. The CDR3 loop reads CATSDRTGKVEDTQYF. The DNA is as follows: TGTGCCACCAGTGACCGGACAGGGAAGGTAGAAGATACGCAGTATTTT.